Sequencing of this TCR beta chain was carried out in a study of T cell changes during pregnancy in multiple sclerosis. CDR1 and CDR2 (germline): SGHDT, YYEEEE. The CDR3 has 16 amino acids. The J segment lost 11 bases and the V segment lost 4 bases, leaving 11 bases of the junction unmatched. Clones were read by immunoSEQ multiplex PCR, and TCRdb kept only the in-frame ones, dropping some. The sample lists tens of thousands of clones, approximately 92% occurring once. The material sequenced was peripheral blood, taken after pregnancy. The TCR sequence derives from a female donor in good health, enrolled as a control in a pregnancy study. The rearrangement links TRBV5-6 to TRBJ1-6; 11 bases align to TRBD1. The CDR3 coding sequence is TGTGCCAGCAGCCCTGGGACAGGGGGAATTCGGGCACCCCTCCACTTT. This sequence encodes CASSPGTGGIRAPLHF.